Each of the 32 T cell receptor beta chains below was sequenced from the same sample in a study of blood T cell repertoires in COVID-19. This table comes from immunoSEQ multiplex PCR, and its TCRdb copy is limited to in-frame clones, with some not included. The data hold roughly 92,000 clones, with approximately 88% observed a single time. Sample: peripheral blood. Receptor source: a woman aged 80 or over with active or convalescent COVID-19.

The chain employs TRBV5-1 and TRBJ2-3; 8 bases map to TRBD2. The germline V gene has CDR1 SGHRS and CDR2 YFSETQ. The CDR3 sequence is 13 residues long. J gave up 5 bases and V 4 bases, and 3 bases lay outside the gene matches. The CDR3 loop reads CASSPAGGDTQYF. The DNA of the CDR3 is TGCGCCAGCAGCCCCGCGGGGGGAGATACGCAGTATTTT.

This chain connects TRBV6-5 to TRBJ2-7; possible D gene TRBD1, 7 bases. This CDR3 is built from 13 residues. Per the germline V gene, CDR1 is MNHEY and CDR2 is SVGAGI. The ends were cut back, 8 bases at V and 3 bases at J, with 14 bases in the middle. The CDR3 nucleotides read TGTGCCAGCCAGGGGGGACCCATCTACGAGCAGTACTTC. Encoded protein: CASQGGPIYEQYF.

This chain links TRBV29-1 with TRBJ2-7, with a weak D call TRBD1 (6 bases). V dropped 4 bases and J dropped 5 bases, with 6 bases sitting between them. CDR3 size: 10 residues. Germline CDR1 reads SQVTM; CDR2 reads ANQGSEA. This chain's CDR3 is CSVAGDEQYF. The CDR3 DNA sequence: TGCAGCGTTGCAGGGGACGAGCAGTACTTC.

CDR3 nucleotide sequence: TGTGCCAGCAGTCCCGGACTAGCGGGCTACGAGCAGTACTTC. Protein product: CASSPGLAGYEQYF. The chain couples TRBV7-2 to TRBJ2-7; 11 nucleotides align to TRBD2. The length of the CDR3 is 14 residues. Germline CDR1 is SGHTA and CDR2 is FQGNSA. V dropped 6 bases and J dropped 3; count of bases not matched to a gene: 4.

The genes are TRBV6-6 and TRBJ2-6; D uncertain. Germline-derived CDR1 and CDR2 are MNHNY and SVGAGI (reference sequence). V lost 4 bases and J lost 0, with 4 bases in between. The CDR3 loop spans 14 amino acids. The CDR3 loop reads CASSWSSGANVLTF. For the CDR3, the DNA is TGTGCCAGCAGTTGGAGCTCTGGGGCCAACGTCCTGACTTTC.

This CDR3 is CASSPLNRVYEYF. The CDR3 nucleotides are TGTGCCAGCAGTCCACTTAACAGGGTTTACGAGTACTTC. The chain has TRBV27 and TRBJ2-7; TRBD1 is a possible D gene (6 bases). This CDR3 is built from 13 residues. V gave up 5 bases and J gave up 11 bases, with 19 bases separating them. The germline CDR1 and CDR2 sequences are MNHEY and SMNVEV (reference sequence).

The rearrangement joins TRBV6-5 to TRBJ1-3, with D possibly TRBD1 on 5 matching bases. This CDR3 contains 12 residues. Germline loops: CDR1 MNHEY, CDR2 SVGAGI. The V and J ends lost 8 bases and 3 bases respectively, with 8 bases between them. Here the CDR3 DNA reads TGTGCCAGCGGGGCAGATGGAAACACCATATATTTT. Translation gives CASGADGNTIYF.

The rearrangement uses TRBV14 and TRBJ2-6; D remains unclear. Germline CDR1 is SGHDN and CDR2 is FVKESK. The CDR3 loop spans 14 amino acids. The germline V and J ends were trimmed by 5 bases and 0 bases, with 5 bases remaining between them. Written as DNA, the CDR3 is TGTGCCAGCAGCTGGAGCTCTGGGGCCAACGTCCTGACTTTC. Its protein product is CASSWSSGANVLTF. The full variable domain, its missing parts supplied by reference TRBV14 and TRBJ2-6, is EAGVTQFPSHSVIEKGQTVTLRCDPISGHDNLYWYRRVMGKEIKFLLHFVKESKQDESGMPNNRFLAERTGGTYSTLKVQPAELEDSGVYFCASSWSSGANVLTFGAGSRLTVL.

In its sample, this clone was seen a few times. The chain recombines TRBV11-2 with TRBJ1-3; TRBD1 is a possible D gene (5 bases). The CDR3 extends over 15 amino acids. Germline V gives CDR1 SGHAT, CDR2 FQNNGV. Trimming pared 6 bases from V and 1 base from J, leaving 13 bases between. For the CDR3, the DNA is TGTGCCAGCAGTCGGGACTTAGGTTCTGGAAACACCATATATTTT. Translation gives CASSRDLGSGNTIYF.

The genes are TRBV2 and TRBJ1-1; tentative D call: TRBD1 (5 bases). V dropped 6 bases and J dropped 5 bases, with 13 bases sitting between them. The germline V gene encodes CDR1 SNHLY and CDR2 FYNNEI. The CDR3 runs to 13 residues. The DNA for the CDR3 is TGTGCCAGCAGATCTTTAGGGGAAACTGAAGCTTTCTTT. Its translation: CASRSLGETEAFF.

This CDR3 is CASSLAELGSYEQYF. The CDR3, as DNA: TGCGCCAGCAGCTTGGCCGAGCTTGGGAGCTACGAGCAGTACTTC. The chain carries TRBV5-1 and TRBJ2-7; D possibly corresponds to TRBD2 (5 bases). This CDR3 comprises 15 residues. Germline V gives CDR1 SGHRS, CDR2 YFSETQ. The V and J ends lost 0 bases and 3 bases respectively, with 13 bases between them.

This clone has a handful of counts. This chain links TRBV3-1 (or the pseudogene TRBV3-2) with TRBJ2-7; 7 bases map to TRBD1. V lost 4 bases, J lost 7 bases, and 10 bases stayed unmatched. The CDR3 covers 14 residues. Germline V lookup: CDR1 LGHDT, CDR2 YNNKEL (reference sequence). In nucleotides, the CDR3 is TGTGCCAGCAGCCTAGGGACAGCCCTACGAGAGCAGTACTTC. Amino acids: CASSLGTALREQYF.

The chain couples TRBV6-1 to TRBJ2-2, with 8 bases aligning to TRBD1. Germline assignment: CDR1 MNHNS and CDR2 SASEGT. V shed 2 bases, J shed 5 bases, and the junction held 4 bases outside the gene matches. This CDR3 region has 15 residues. CDR3 sequence: CASSEQGAWTGELFF. DNA of the CDR3: TGTGCCAGCAGTGAACAGGGGGCGTGGACCGGGGAGCTGTTTTTT.

The J gene is TRBJ1-4, the V gene TRBV5-5, with TRBD1 as a possible D gene (6 bases). CDR1 and CDR2 from the germline V gene are SGHKS and YYEKEE (reference sequence). V was trimmed by 0 bases and J by 4 bases, leaving 10 bases between them. The CDR3 consists of 15 residues. This CDR3 is CASSLVGRGNEKLFF. The CDR3 DNA is TGTGCCAGCAGCTTGGTCGGCAGGGGTAATGAAAAACTGTTTTTT.

The chain combines TRBV10-2 with TRBJ1-6; D remains unclear. The CDR3 has 16 amino acids. V dropped 1 base and J dropped 2 bases, with 9 bases sitting between them. Germline CDR1 is WSHSY and CDR2 is SAAADI. This chain's CDR3 is CASSELTVPYNSPLHF. The CDR3 DNA reads TGCGCCAGCAGTGAGTTAACGGTCCCCTATAATTCACCCCTCCACTTT.

V gene TRBV3-1 (or the pseudogene TRBV3-2) combines with J gene TRBJ2-5; 13 nucleotides agree with TRBD2. V shed 2 bases, J shed 5 bases, and the junction held 5 bases outside the gene matches. The CDR3 length is 16 residues. Germline lookup yields CDR1 LGHDT and CDR2 YNNKEL (reference sequence). The CDR3 nucleotides are TGTGCCAGCAGCCAAACTAGCGGGGGGGCCGGGGAGACCCAGTACTTC. Translated, it gives CASSQTSGGAGETQYF.

The chain uses TRBV9 and TRBJ2-3, with 10 bases fitting TRBD2. After removal of 3 bases from V and 4 bases from J, the junction contained 11 bases not matched to a gene. CDR1 is SGDLS and CDR2 is YYNGEE in the germline V gene. The length of the CDR3 is 17 residues. The CDR3 nucleotides read TGTGCCAGCAGCGCCCCAAGCGGGAGGGGGGATCCAGATACGCAGTATTTT. Translated: CASSAPSGRGDPDTQYF. Complete variable domain (other parts from reference TRBV9 and TRBJ2-3): DSGVTQTPKHLITATGQRVTLRCSPRSGDLSVYWYQQSLDQGLQFLIQYYNGEERAKGNILERFSAQQFPDLHSELNLSSLELGDSALYFCASSAPSGRGDPDTQYFGPGTRLTVL.

V is TRBV5-1 and J is TRBJ2-7, with 12 positions matching TRBD2. The CDR3 has 16 amino acids. Germline CDR1 is SGHRS and CDR2 is YFSETQ. V shed 4 bases and J 5 bases; nucleotides not matched to a gene: 10. The CDR3 protein is CASSLGLAGTPDEQYF. In nucleotides, the CDR3 is TGCGCCAGCAGCCTCGGACTAGCGGGGACCCCGGACGAGCAGTACTTC.

The chain links TRBV5-1 to TRBJ2-1; a possible D gene is TRBD1 (6 bases). The CDR3 spans 18 residues. Between the trimmed V and J ends, which lost 0 bases and 4 bases, there was a span of 20 bases. CDR1 SGHRS and CDR2 YFSETQ come from the germline V gene. The DNA for the CDR3 is TGCGCCAGCAGCTTGGTTCAGGGGAGTGGGGCAATATACAATGAGCAGTTCTTC. Its protein product is CASSLVQGSGAIYNEQFF.

This chain links TRBV18 with TRBJ2-1, with D possibly TRBD1 on 6 matching bases. Trimming took 3 bases from V and 0 from J, leaving 12 bases between them. The CDR3 sequence is 16 residues long. The germline gives CDR1 KGHSH, CDR2 LQKENI. CDR3 sequence reads: CASSPSGRGSYNEQFF. The CDR3 region has the DNA TGTGCCAGCTCACCGAGCGGCAGGGGCTCCTACAATGAGCAGTTCTTC.

The V call is TRBV28, the J call TRBJ1-2; no firm D call. There are 14 residues in the CDR3. Between the trimmed V and J ends, which lost 3 bases and 4 bases, there was a span of 12 bases. The germline gives CDR1 MDHEN, CDR2 SYDVKM. In DNA, the CDR3 is TGTGCCAGCAGTTTCATAGGAACGGGCTATGGCTACACCTTC. It translates to CASSFIGTGYGYTF.

V is TRBV7-9 and J is TRBJ2-3; 8 bases are shared with TRBD2. The CDR3 has 13 amino acids. From germline, CDR1 is SEHNR and CDR2 FQNEAQ (reference sequence). Losses at the gene ends were 11 bases for V and 4 bases for J; bases not matched to a gene: 8. In DNA, the CDR3 is TGTGCCGGCCAGGGTAGCGGGGCAGATACGCAGTATTTT. Translating gives CAGQGSGADTQYF.

This clone appeared once. The V call is TRBV2, the J call TRBJ2-5, with TRBD2 matching 11 bases. The CDR3 runs 17 residues. The V gene end was trimmed by 6 bases and the J gene end by 2 bases; junction bases not matched to a gene: 11. Germline V gives CDR1 SNHLY, CDR2 FYNNEI. CDR3 loop: CASRVGSGGALQETQYF. The CDR3, as DNA: TGTGCCAGCAGAGTGGGTAGCGGGGGGGCCCTACAAGAGACCCAGTACTTC.

This chain uses TRBV2 with TRBJ1-2; possibly TRBD1 for D (5 bases). The CDR3 contains 15 residues. Deletions cut 5 bases from V and 5 bases from J, with 18 bases between. Germline V gene data show CDR1 as SNHLY and CDR2 as FYNNEI. CDR3 DNA: TGTGCCAGCAGTCCCTGGGGGGGATCGGAGTATGGCTACACCTTC. Protein product: CASSPWGGSEYGYTF.

This clone has only one observation. The J gene is TRBJ2-5, the V gene TRBV12-3 or TRBV12-4; TRBD2 might be the D (5 bases). The V end lost 7 bases, the J end lost 4 bases, and 13 bases lay between the germline ends. The CDR3 spans 13 residues. The CDR3 loop is CASTQDFRETQYF. In DNA form, the CDR3 reads TGTGCCAGCACCCAGGACTTTAGAGAGACCCAGTACTTC.

The genes are TRBV18 and TRBJ1-2, with D possibly being TRBD1 (6 bases). The CDR3 consists of 15 residues. Germline lookup yields CDR1 KGHSH and CDR2 LQKENI. Between the trimmed V and J ends, which lost 3 bases and 0 bases, there was a span of 11 bases. The CDR3 sequence is CASSPGQTPNYGYTF. CDR3 nucleotides: TGTGCCAGCTCACCCGGACAGACCCCTAACTATGGCTACACCTTC. The full variable domain, in which reference TRBV18 and TRBJ1-2 provide the parts outside the CDR3, is NAGVMQNPRHLVRRRGQEARLRCSPMKGHSHVYWYRQLPEEGLKFMVYLQKENIIDESGMPKERFSAEFPKEGPSILRIQQVVRGDSAAYFCASSPGQTPNYGYTFGSGTRLTVV.

The V gene is TRBV18, the J gene TRBJ2-1, with 8 bases matching TRBD2. This CDR3 is 16 amino acids long. The germline gives CDR1 KGHSH, CDR2 LQKENI. V was pared by 2 bases and J by 8 bases, with 11 bases of the junction left unmatched. The CDR3 DNA reads TGTGCCAGCTCACCATCCCTGGCGGGAGGCCTCTATGAGCAGTTCTTC. Translating gives CASSPSLAGGLYEQFF.

The gene calls are TRBV18 and TRBJ1-2; 11 bases fit TRBD1. The CDR3 covers 15 residues. V dropped 2 bases and J dropped 4; count of bases not matched to a gene: 3. Germline CDR1 is KGHSH and CDR2 is LQKENI. The CDR3 bases are TGTGCCAGCTCACCAGGACAGGGGGCGGGCTATGGCTACACCTTC. Residues: CASSPGQGAGYGYTF.

This clone came up many times. The CDR3 nucleotides are TGTGCCAGCAGCCGGACTAGCGGGGGGTGGAACACCGGGGAGCTGTTTTTT. Its protein is CASSRTSGGWNTGELFF. The rearrangement joins TRBV11-3 to TRBJ2-2; 14 bases agree with TRBD2. This CDR3 is 17 amino acids long. CDR1 is SGHNT and CDR2 is YENEEA in the germline V gene. V shed 5 bases and J 1 base; nucleotides not matched to a gene: 3.

The V call is TRBV9, the J call TRBJ2-2; weak D call: TRBD2 (6 bases). CDR1 and CDR2 from the germline V gene are SGDLS and YYNGEE. V was trimmed by 0 bases and J by 5 bases, leaving 8 bases between them. There are 14 residues in the CDR3. The CDR3 sequence: CASSVDGGTGELFF. CDR3 in DNA: TGTGCCAGCAGCGTAGATGGAGGGACCGGGGAGCTGTTTTTT.

This rearrangement joins TRBV2 to TRBJ1-5; D not certain. Germline V gene data show CDR1 as SNHLY and CDR2 as FYNNEI. Trimming stripped 6 bases from V and 0 bases from J, with 6 bases between. This CDR3 region has 13 residues. CDR3 nucleotides: TGTGCCAGCAGCCGGGATAGCAATCAGCCCCAGCATTTT. Translating gives CASSRDSNQPQHF.

CDR3 residues: CASSIRALAGGGNEQFF. CDR3 DNA sequence: TGTGCCAGTAGTATTCGGGCGCTAGCGGGAGGTGGCAATGAGCAGTTCTTC. The rearrangement uses TRBV19 and TRBJ2-1; 11 bases are a match to TRBD2. Trimming at V came to 3 bases and at J to 6 bases, leaving 10 bases not matched to a gene. CDR3 size: 17 residues. From germline, CDR1 is LNHDA and CDR2 SQIVND (reference sequence).